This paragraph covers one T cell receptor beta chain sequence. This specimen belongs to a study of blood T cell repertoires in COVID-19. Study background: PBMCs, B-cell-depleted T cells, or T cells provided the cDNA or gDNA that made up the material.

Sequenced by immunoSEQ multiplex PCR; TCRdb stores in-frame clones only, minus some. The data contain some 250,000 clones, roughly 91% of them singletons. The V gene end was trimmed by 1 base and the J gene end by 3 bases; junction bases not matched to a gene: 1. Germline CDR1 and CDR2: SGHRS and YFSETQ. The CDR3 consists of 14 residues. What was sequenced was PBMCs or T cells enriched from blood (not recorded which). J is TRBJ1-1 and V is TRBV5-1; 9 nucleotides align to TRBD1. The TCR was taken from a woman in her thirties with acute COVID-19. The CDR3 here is CASSLRQGDTEAFF. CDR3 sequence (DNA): TGCGCCAGCAGCTTGAGACAGGGGGACACTGAAGCTTTCTTT. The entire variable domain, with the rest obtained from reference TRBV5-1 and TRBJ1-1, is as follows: KAGVTQTPRYLIKTRGQQVTLSCSPISGHRSVSWYQQTPGQGLQFLFEYFSETQRNKGNFPGRFSGRQFSNSRSEMNVSTLELGDSALYLCASSLRQGDTEAFFGQGTRLTVV.